This TCR beta chain was retrieved from a study of persistence of HIV-infected CD4 T cells. Study at large: CD4+ T cells responding to CMV or HIV-1 Gag were isolated.

This clone appeared once. Its antigen is still unknown. V was clipped by 1 base and J by 4 bases, with 11 bases between them. This CDR3 has 15 residues. Germline assignment: CDR1 LNHDA and CDR2 SQIVND (reference sequence). Overlapping HIV-1 Gag 15-mer peptides at approximately 0.96 ug per peptide per mL were used. CD40L-negative CD69-negative CD45RO-high memory CD4+ T cells were sorted as populations depleted of antigen-responding cells. Suppressive ART was started during chronic HIV-1 infection in these adults. Anti-CD28/CD49d costimulation, CD40-blocking antibody and enfuvirtide were given to CD8-depleted PBMCs for roughly 19 hours. The immunoSEQ assay was version 4, run in survey mode. The method was immunoSEQ multiplex PCR; TCRdb's version includes in-frame clones alone and lacks a portion of them. This table holds tens of thousands of clones, around 82% found once.

Sequences were derived from CD4+ T cells sorted from PBMCs after 18-hour stimulation, sampled from a patient who received antiretroviral therapy. V usage is TRBV19 and J usage is TRBJ2-1; tentatively, D is TRBD2 (7 bases). This clonotype originated in an adult man with HIV who was CMV-seropositive. CDR3 sequence (DNA): TGTGCCAGTAGTATAGCGGGGGGCAGGTACAATGAGCAGTTCTTC. It translates to CASSIAGGRYNEQFF.